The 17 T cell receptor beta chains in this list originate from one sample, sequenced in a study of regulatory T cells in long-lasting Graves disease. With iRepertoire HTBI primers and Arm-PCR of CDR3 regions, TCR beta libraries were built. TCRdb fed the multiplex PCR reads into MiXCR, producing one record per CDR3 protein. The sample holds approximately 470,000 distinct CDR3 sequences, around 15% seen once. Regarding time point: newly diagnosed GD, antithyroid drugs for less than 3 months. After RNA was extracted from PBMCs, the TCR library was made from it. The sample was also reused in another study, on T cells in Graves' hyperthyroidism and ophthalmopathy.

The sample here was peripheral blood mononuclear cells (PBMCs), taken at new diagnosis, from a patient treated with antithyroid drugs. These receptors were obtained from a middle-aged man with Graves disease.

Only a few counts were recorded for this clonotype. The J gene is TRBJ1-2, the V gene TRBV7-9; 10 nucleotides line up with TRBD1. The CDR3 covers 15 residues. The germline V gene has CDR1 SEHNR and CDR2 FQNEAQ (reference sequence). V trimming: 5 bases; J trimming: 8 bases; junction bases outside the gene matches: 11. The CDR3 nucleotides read TGTGCCAGCAGCCCCGACCTGACAGGGGGCGTGGGCTACACCTTC. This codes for CASSPDLTGGVGYTF.

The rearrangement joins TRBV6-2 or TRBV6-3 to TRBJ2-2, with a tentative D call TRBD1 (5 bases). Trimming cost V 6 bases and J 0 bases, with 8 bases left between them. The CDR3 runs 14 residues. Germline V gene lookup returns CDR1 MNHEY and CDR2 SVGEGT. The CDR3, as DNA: TGTGCCAGCAGGGACACCGCGAACACCGGGGAGCTGTTTTTT. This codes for CASRDTANTGELFF.

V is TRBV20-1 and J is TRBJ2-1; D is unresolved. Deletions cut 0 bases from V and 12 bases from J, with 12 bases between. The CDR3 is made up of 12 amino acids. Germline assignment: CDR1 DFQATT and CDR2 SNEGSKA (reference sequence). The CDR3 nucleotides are TGCAGTGCTAGAGATTTTAGGGCGTCGCAGTTCTTC. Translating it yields CSARDFRASQFF.

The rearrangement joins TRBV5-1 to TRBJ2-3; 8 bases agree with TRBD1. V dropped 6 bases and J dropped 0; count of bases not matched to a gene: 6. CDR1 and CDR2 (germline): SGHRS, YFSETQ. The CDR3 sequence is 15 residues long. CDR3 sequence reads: CASKVGTGSTDTQYF. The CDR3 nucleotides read TGCGCCAGCAAGGTGGGGACAGGTAGCACAGATACGCAGTATTTT.

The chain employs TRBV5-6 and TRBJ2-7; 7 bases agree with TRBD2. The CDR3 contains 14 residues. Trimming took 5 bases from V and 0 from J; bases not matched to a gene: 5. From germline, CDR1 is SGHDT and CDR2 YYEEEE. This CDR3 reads CASSKRDFSYEQYF. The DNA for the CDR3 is TGTGCCAGCAGTAAGCGGGATTTCTCCTACGAGCAGTACTTC.

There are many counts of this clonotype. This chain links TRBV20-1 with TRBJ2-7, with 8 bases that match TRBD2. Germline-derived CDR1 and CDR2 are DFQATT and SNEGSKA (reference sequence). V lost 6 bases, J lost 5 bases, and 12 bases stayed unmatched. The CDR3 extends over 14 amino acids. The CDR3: CSASPPGGTHEQYF. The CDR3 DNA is TGCAGTGCCTCCCCTCCGGGAGGGACTCACGAGCAGTACTTC.

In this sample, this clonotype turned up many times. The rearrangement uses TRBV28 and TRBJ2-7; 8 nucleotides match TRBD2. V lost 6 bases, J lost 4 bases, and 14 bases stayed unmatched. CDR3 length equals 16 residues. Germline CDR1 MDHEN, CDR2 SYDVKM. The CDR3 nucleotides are TGTGCCAGCAGCCCCAGTCTGGTCAGCGGGAGTTACGAGCAGTACTTC. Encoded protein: CASSPSLVSGSYEQYF.

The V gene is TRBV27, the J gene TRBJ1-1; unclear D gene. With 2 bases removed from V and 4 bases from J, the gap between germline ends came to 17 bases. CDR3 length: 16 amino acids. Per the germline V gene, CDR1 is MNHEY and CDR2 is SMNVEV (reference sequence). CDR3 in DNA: TGTGCCAGCAGTTTACTGATCCCCATCGGGTTCACTGAAGCTTTCTTT. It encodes CASSLLIPIGFTEAFF.

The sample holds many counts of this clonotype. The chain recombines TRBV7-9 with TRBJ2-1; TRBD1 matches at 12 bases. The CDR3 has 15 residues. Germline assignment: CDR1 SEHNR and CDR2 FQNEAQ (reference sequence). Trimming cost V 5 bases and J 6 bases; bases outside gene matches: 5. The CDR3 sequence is CASSLPGQGANEQFF. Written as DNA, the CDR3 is TGTGCCAGCAGCCTACCGGGACAGGGGGCCAATGAGCAGTTCTTC.

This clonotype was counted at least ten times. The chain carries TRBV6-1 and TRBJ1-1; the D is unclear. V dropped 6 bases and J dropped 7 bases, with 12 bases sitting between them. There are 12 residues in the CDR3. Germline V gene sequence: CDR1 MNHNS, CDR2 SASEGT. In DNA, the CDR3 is TGTGCCAGCAGGACGTACGGGCTTGAAGCTTTCTTT. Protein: CASRTYGLEAFF.

The CDR3 sequence is CASSVATSGSAGELFF. The CDR3 DNA sequence: TGTGCCAGCAGCGTAGCGACTAGCGGGAGTGCCGGGGAGCTGTTTTTT. The J gene is TRBJ2-2, the V gene TRBV9, with 12 nucleotides matching TRBD2. V lost 0 bases, J lost 6 bases, and 3 bases stayed unmatched. The CDR3 has 16 residues. Germline-derived CDR1 and CDR2 are SGDLS and YYNGEE.

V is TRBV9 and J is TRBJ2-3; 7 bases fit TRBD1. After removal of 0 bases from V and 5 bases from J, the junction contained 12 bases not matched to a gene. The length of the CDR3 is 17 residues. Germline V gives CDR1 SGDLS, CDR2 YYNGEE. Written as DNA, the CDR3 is TGTGCCAGCAGCGTAGACTTACACAGGGGCGGTAGAGATACGCAGTATTTT. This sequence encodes CASSVDLHRGGRDTQYF. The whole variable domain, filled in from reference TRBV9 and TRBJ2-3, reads DSGVTQTPKHLITATGQRVTLRCSPRSGDLSVYWYQQSLDQGLQFLIQYYNGEERAKGNILERFSAQQFPDLHSELNLSSLELGDSALYFCASSVDLHRGGRDTQYFGPGTRLTVL.

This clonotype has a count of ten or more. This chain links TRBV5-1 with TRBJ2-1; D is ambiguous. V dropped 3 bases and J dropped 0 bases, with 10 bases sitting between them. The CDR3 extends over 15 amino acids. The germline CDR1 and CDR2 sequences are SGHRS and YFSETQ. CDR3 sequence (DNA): TGCGCCAGCAGCTATACCGAGAGCTCCTACAATGAGCAGTTCTTC. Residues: CASSYTESSYNEQFF.

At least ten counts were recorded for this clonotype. Here the CDR3 reads CASRQSGMSSYEQYF. The CDR3 DNA reads as TGTGCCAGCAGACAAAGCGGGATGAGCTCCTACGAGCAGTACTTC. V is TRBV28 and J is TRBJ2-7, with TRBD2 matching over 7 bases. The length of the CDR3 is 15 residues. Trimming at V came to 6 bases and at J to 0 bases, leaving 8 bases not matched to a gene. Germline lookup yields CDR1 MDHEN and CDR2 SYDVKM.

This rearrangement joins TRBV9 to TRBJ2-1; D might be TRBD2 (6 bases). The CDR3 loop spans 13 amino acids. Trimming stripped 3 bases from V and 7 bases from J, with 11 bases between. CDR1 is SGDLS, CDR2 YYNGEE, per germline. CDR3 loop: CASSAGVLNEQFF. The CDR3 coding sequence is TGTGCCAGCAGCGCGGGAGTACTGAATGAGCAGTTCTTC.

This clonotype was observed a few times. The CDR3 DNA reads TGTGCCAGCAGCCAGACCCGACTAGCGGGAAGGGGGCAGTACTTC. It encodes CASSQTRLAGRGQYF. The chain uses TRBV11-2 and TRBJ2-7; TRBD2 aligns across 11 bases. The junction had 12 bases not matched to a gene; V was cut back by 5 bases and J by 9 bases. The germline V gene has CDR1 SGHAT and CDR2 FQNNGV. The CDR3 has 15 amino acids.

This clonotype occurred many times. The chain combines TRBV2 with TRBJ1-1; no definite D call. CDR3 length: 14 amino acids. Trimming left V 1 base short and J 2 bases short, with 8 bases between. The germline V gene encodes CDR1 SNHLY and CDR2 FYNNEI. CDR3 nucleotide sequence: TGTGCCAGCAGTGAAGTGGTCTCTAACACTGAAGCTTTCTTT. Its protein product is CASSEVVSNTEAFF.